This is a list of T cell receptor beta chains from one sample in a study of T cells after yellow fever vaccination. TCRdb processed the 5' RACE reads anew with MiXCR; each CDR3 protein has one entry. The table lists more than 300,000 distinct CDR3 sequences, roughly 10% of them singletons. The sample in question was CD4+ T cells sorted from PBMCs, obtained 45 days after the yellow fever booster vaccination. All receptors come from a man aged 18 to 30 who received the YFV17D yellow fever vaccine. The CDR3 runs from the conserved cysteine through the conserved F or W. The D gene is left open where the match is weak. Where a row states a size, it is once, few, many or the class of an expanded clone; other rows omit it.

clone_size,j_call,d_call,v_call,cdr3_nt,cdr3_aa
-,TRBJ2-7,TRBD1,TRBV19,TGTGCCAGTAGTATTAGCCCCGGACAGGGGGTCTACGAGCAGTACTTC,CASSISPGQGVYEQYF
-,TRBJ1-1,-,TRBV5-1,TGCGCCAGCAGCACCTGGACAGCCGGGCACACTGAAGCTTTCTTT,CASSTWTAGHTEAFF
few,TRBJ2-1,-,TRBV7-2,TGTGCCAGCAGCTTCTCGACCCCTCCCAATGAGCAGTTCTTC,CASSFSTPPNEQFF
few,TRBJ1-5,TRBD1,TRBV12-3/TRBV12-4,TGTGCCAGCAGTCCTGGGGGGGGACAGGGGCCCAATCAGCCCCAGCATTTT,CASSPGGGQGPNQPQHF
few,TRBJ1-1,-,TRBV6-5,TGTGCCAGCAGTTCCATGCCGGGGCAAGCGAACACTGAAGCTTTCTTT,CASSSMPGQANTEAFF
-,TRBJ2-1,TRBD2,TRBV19,TGTGCCAGTACTTCTTTAGCGGGGGGAACCAATGAGCAGTTCTTC,CASTSLAGGTNEQFF
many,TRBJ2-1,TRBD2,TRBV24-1,TGTGCCACCAGTGACTATTCCGGGTTGGCGGGGGGGCGCGATGAGCAGTTCTTC,CATSDYSGLAGGRDEQFF
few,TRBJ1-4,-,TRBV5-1,TGCGCCAGCAGCAGCCTACCAAGGGGAGGCACTAATGAAAAACTGTTTTTT,CASSSLPRGGTNEKLFF
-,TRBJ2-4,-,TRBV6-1,TGTGCCAGCAGTGAGAATCAGGGGGCCAAAAACATTCAGTACTTC,CASSENQGAKNIQYF
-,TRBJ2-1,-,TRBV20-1,TGCAGTGCTAGAGATTGGACTAAGCAGTTCTTC,CSARDWTKQFF
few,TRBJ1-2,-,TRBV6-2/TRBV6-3,TGTGCCAGCAGTTACGAGTCGGGCTATGGCTACACCTTC,CASSYESGYGYTF
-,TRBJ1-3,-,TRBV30,TGTGCCTGGAGTGAGGACGCCTCTGGAAACACCATATATTTT,CAWSEDASGNTIYF
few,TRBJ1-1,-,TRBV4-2,TGTGCCAGCAGCCCGATAACGGTGGGGAGAATCTCTGAAGCTTTCTTT,CASSPITVGRISEAFF
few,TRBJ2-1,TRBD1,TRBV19,TGTGCCAGCGAGAGGGACAGGGGGATTTCTGAGCAGTTCTTC,CASERDRGISEQFF
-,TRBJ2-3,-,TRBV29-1,TGCAGCGTTGTTCGAGAATTTCCAGATACGCAGTATTTT,CSVVREFPDTQYF
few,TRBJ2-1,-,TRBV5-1,TGCGCCAGCAGCTCTAGTGGACAGTCCTACAATGAGCAGTTCTTC,CASSSSGQSYNEQFF
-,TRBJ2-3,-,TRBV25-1,TGTGCCAGCAGTGAATCGGTTCTCACAGATACGCAGTATTTT,CASSESVLTDTQYF
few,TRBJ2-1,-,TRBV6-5,TGTGCCAGCAGTAATACCAATGAGCAGTTCTTC,CASSNTNEQFF
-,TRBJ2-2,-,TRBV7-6,TGTGCCAGCAGCCCCCCTTATACAGGGAACGGGGAGCTGTTTTTT,CASSPPYTGNGELFF
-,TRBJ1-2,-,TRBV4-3,TGCGCCAGCAGCCAAGTTGGGTGGGACGACGATAACTATGGCTACACCTTC,CASSQVGWDDDNYGYTF
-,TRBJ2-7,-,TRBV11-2,TGTGCCAGCAGCCTCCGGGACGGAGGATTTTTAGCCTACGAGCAGTACTTC,CASSLRDGGFLAYEQYF
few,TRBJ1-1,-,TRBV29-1,TGCAGCGTTAGGGCGTCGTCAGGGTACACTGAAGCTTTCTTT,CSVRASSGYTEAFF
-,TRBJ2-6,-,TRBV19,TGTGCCAGTAGTATATCCCTAGCGACCCCCAACGTCCTGACTTTC,CASSISLATPNVLTF
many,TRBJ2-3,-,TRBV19,TGTGCCAGTAGTAGGGAGGTTTGGGACTCTAGGTATTTT,CASSREVWDSRYF
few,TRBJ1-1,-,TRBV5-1,TGCGCCAGCAGCTTGGGGGTGATCACCGACAGGACGAGGGCTGAAGCTTTCTTT,CASSLGVITDRTRAEAFF
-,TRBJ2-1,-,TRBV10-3,TGTGCCATCAGCCGACCTCTCGAGGATGAGCAGTTCTTC,CAISRPLEDEQFF
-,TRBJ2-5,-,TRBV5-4,TGTGCCAGCAGCGCCAGGGTTTCGAGCCAAGAGACCCAGTACTTC,CASSARVSSQETQYF
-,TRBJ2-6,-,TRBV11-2,TGTGCCAGCAGCCTCGTTTCGGTGCCCTCGGCCAACGTCCTGACTTTC,CASSLVSVPSANVLTF
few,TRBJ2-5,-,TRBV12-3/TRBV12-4,TGTGCCAGCAGAGTGGGGCCACGAGAGACCCAGTACTTC,CASRVGPRETQYF
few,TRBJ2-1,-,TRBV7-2,TGTGCCAGCAGCTTAGATGGAAGGGGTGAGCAGTTCTTC,CASSLDGRGEQFF
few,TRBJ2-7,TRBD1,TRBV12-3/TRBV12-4,TGTGCCAGCAGTTATCCGGAGGGACAGGGCATTTACGAGCAGTACTTC,CASSYPEGQGIYEQYF
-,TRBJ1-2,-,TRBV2,TGTGCCAGCAGTGAAAAGGCCGTTCTTAGCTACACCTTC,CASSEKAVLSYTF
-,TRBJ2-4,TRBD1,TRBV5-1,TGCGCCAGCAGCAAGGACAGGGGGGGGAACATTCAGTACTTC,CASSKDRGGNIQYF
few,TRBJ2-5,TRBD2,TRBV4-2,TGTGCCAGCAGCCGATCTAGCGGGGGGGCCGAGGAGACCCAGTACTTC,CASSRSSGGAEETQYF
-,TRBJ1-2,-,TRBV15,TGTGCCACCAGCTCAGGGGAGGGTCGGGGCTACACCTTC,CATSSGEGRGYTF
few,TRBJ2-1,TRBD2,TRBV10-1,TGCGCCAGCAGTGAGTCGGCGGGGGGATACAATGAGCAGTTCTTC,CASSESAGGYNEQFF
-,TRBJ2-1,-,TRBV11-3,TGTGCCAGCAGCTTAGATCAGGGGGGCAGTGCCACCTACAATGAGCAGTTCTTC,CASSLDQGGSATYNEQFF
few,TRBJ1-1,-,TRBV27,TGTGCCAGCAGTTTTCAGGGGAAGAACACTGAAGCTTTCTTT,CASSFQGKNTEAFF
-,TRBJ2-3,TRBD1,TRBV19,TGTGCCAGTAGTACAGGGGGCTCATCTAAAGATACGCAGTATTTT,CASSTGGSSKDTQYF
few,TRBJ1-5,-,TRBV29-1,TGCAGCGTTGTCTGGCAGGGTAATCAGCCCCAGCATTTT,CSVVWQGNQPQHF
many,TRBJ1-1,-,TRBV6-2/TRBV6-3,TGTGCCAGCACCAGTCGGCGTATGAACACTGAAGCTTTCTTT,CASTSRRMNTEAFF
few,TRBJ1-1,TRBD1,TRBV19,TGTGCCAGTAGTATAGATCACGATCTTGGTCAGGGGGACACTGAAGCTTTCTTT,CASSIDHDLGQGDTEAFF
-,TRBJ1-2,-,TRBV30,TGTGCCTGGAGTGTACGGGGGGTCAACACCTTC,CAWSVRGVNTF
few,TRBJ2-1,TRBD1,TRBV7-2,TGTGCCAGCAGCTTGTGGAGAGCCGGGACAGGGAAGAATGAGCAGTTCTTC,CASSLWRAGTGKNEQFF
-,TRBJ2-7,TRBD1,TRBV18,TGTGCCAGCTCACCCCAAAGGGGGCCCTACGAGCAGTACTTC,CASSPQRGPYEQYF
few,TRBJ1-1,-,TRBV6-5,TGTGCCAGCAGTTACTCTCAGGGGAGCACTGAAGCTTTCTTT,CASSYSQGSTEAFF
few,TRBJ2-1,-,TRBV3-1,TGTGCCAGCAGCCAAACCCCGGGACCCGGCGATGAGCAGTTCTTC,CASSQTPGPGDEQFF
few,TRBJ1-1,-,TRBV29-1,TGCAGCGTTGATTTGCCAGGGAAGATGAACACTGAAGCTTTCTTT,CSVDLPGKMNTEAFF
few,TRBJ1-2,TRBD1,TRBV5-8,TGTGCCAGCAGCTCCCGGGACAGAATTTTTTATGGCTACACCTTC,CASSSRDRIFYGYTF
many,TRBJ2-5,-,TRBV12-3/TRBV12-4,TGTGCCAGCAGTTTACTAGGAGAAGAGACCCAGTACTTC,CASSLLGEETQYF
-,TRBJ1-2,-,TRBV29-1,TGCAGCGTTGTTAGTTGGGACTATGGCTACACCTTC,CSVVSWDYGYTF
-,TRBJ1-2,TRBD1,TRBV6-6,TGTGCCAGCAGTTTAAGACAGGGTTTCGATGGCTACACCTTC,CASSLRQGFDGYTF
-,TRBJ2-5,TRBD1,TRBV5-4,TGTGCCAGCAGCCTCGCAGGGGGCGCAGGAGAGACCCAGTACTTC,CASSLAGGAGETQYF
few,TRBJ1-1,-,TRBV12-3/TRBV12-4,TGTGCCAGCAGTTTCTATCAGGGAGGATCCTCTGAAGCTTTCTTT,CASSFYQGGSSEAFF
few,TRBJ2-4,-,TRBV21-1,TGTGCCAGCAGCAACCTAGCGGGCGCCAAAAACATTCAGTACTTC,CASSNLAGAKNIQYF
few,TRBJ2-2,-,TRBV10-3,TGTGCCATCAGTGAAGTGGGAACCGGGGAGCTGTTTTTT,CAISEVGTGELFF
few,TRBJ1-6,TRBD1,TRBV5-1,TGCGCCAGCAGCTTAGGACAGGAGGTCTCACCCCTCCACTTT,CASSLGQEVSPLHF
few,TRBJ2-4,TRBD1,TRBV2,TGTGCCAGCATGAGGGACAGGGGACGGAACATTCAGTACTTC,CASMRDRGRNIQYF
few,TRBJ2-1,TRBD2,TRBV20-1,TGCAGTGCTAGAGATCCGCGGGGGGGCCATGGAGAGCAGTTCTTC,CSARDPRGGHGEQFF